This TCR beta chain was obtained from a study of neurological immune-mediated disorders. Points from the study as a whole: While HTLV-1-associated myelopathy showed the greatest TCR clonal expansion, multiple sclerosis showed the least, falling below healthy controls.

In its sample, this clonotype was seen many times. Its antigen is unknown. Over 190 million TCR-beta sequences (from 15-18 subjects) were yielded by each sequencing run. From the 5' RACE reads, TCRdb called clonotypes with MiXCR, one entry per CDR3 protein. Counted here are under 130,000 distinct CDR3 sequences, approximately 10% occurring once; the ten biggest clones make up about 3%. The time point is: longitudinal time-point 3. From 2 million PBMCs stored at -80 C, the unsorted libraries were generated. Material: PBMCs. The receptor was isolated from a female donor with HTLV-1-associated myelopathy (HAM/TSP).

The chain's CDR3 is CASSWQGRDNEKLFF. DNA of the CDR3: TGCGCCAGCAGCTGGCAGGGGCGAGATAATGAAAAACTGTTTTTT. The chain carries TRBV5-1 and TRBJ1-4, with D possibly matching TRBD1 (6 bases). This CDR3 contains 15 residues. Trimming pared 3 bases from V and 4 bases from J, leaving 13 bases between. Per germline, CDR1 SGHRS and CDR2 YFSETQ.